These 4 T cell receptor beta chains came from one sample sequenced in a study of control samples from healthy donors and cancer patients. Produced via immunoSEQ multiplex PCR; TCRdb's table is partial and in-frame only. The top ten hold about 1.5% of the sample, which has roughly 130,000 clones, more than 85% seen once. Sequenced sample: PBMCs. All receptors derive from a man in his forties or fifties with head and neck cancer.

This chain uses TRBV28 with TRBJ1-5, with D unclear. The CDR3 spans 12 residues. Germline V gene lookup returns CDR1 MDHEN and CDR2 SYDVKM. V dropped 7 bases and J dropped 0 bases, with 4 bases sitting between them. CDR3 DNA: TGTGCCAGCACTTTTAGCAATCAGCCCCAGCATTTT. It is translated as CASTFSNQPQHF.

The V call is TRBV7-2, the J call TRBJ2-5; the D call may be TRBD1 or TRBD2 (5 bases each). The CDR3 spans 12 residues. V lost 5 bases and J 8 bases, leaving 12 bases between the germline ends. From germline, CDR1 is SGHTA and CDR2 FQGNSA. In nucleotides, the CDR3 is TGTGCCAGCAGCATGGTCGGGGACACCCAGTACTTC. Its protein product is CASSMVGDTQYF.

The chain links TRBV2 to TRBJ2-5; TRBD2 matches at 10 bases. Germline V gene lookup returns CDR1 SNHLY and CDR2 FYNNEI. The length of the CDR3 is 15 residues. The trim removed 6 bases at V and 3 bases at J, leaving 7 bases unmatched. The CDR3 region has the DNA TGTGCCAGCAGAGGCTCCCTAGCGGGAGAAGAGACCCAGTACTTC. Amino acid sequence: CASRGSLAGEETQYF.

CDR3: CATSWGQDEQYF. CDR3 bases: TGTGCCACCAGCTGGGGCCAGGACGAGCAGTACTTC. The chain combines TRBV15 with TRBJ2-7; D is possibly TRBD1 (5 bases). This CDR3 spans 12 amino acids. V lost 5 bases, J lost 5 bases, and 10 bases lay in between. Germline CDR1 and CDR2: LNHNV and YYDKDF (reference sequence).